What follows are 21 T cell receptor beta chains derived from one specimen sequenced in a study of blood T cell repertoires in COVID-19. Clones were sequenced by immunoSEQ multiplex PCR, and TCRdb holds only the in-frame ones, with some missing. The data contain roughly 99,000 clones, 75% to 85% of them singletons. The specimen sequenced was peripheral blood. The receptors were gathered from a woman of 80 years or more with active or convalescent COVID-19.

The V gene is TRBV4-2, the J gene TRBJ2-3; 7 bases agree with TRBD2. The V and J ends lost 8 bases and 3 bases, in that order; junction bases with no gene match: 11. Germline CDR1 and CDR2: LGHNA and YNFKEQ. The CDR3 runs to 15 residues. Written as DNA, the CDR3 is TGTGCCAGCGACAGCTGGGCTAGCGGTACAGATACGCAGTATTTT. Protein sequence: CASDSWASGTDTQYF.

As DNA, the CDR3 is TGTGCCACCAGCAGAGATCCCCTTTACGAGCAGTACTTC. This encodes CATSRDPLYEQYF. The rearrangement uses TRBV15 and TRBJ2-7; no firm D call. From germline, CDR1 is LNHNV and CDR2 YYDKDF (reference sequence). The CDR3 runs 13 residues. V lost 0 bases, J lost 4 bases, and 7 bases lay in between.

The rearrangement uses TRBV19 and TRBJ2-5; 12 bases are shared with TRBD2. Germline lookup yields CDR1 LNHDA and CDR2 SQIVND (reference sequence). The CDR3 consists of 15 residues. With V trimmed by 8 bases and J by 5 bases, 9 bases remained unmatched. CDR3 DNA sequence: TGTGCCAGTCGGGGACTAGCGGGTGGGTGGGAGACCCAGTACTTC. It translates to CASRGLAGGWETQYF.

The rearrangement joins TRBV7-2 to TRBJ1-6; possibly TRBD1 for D (5 bases). The CDR3 sequence is 15 residues long. Germline V gene data show CDR1 as SGHTA and CDR2 as FQGNSA. Trimming took 5 bases from V and 8 from J, leaving 16 bases between them. CDR3 nucleotide sequence: TGTGCCAGCAGCAAGGACAACTTCGGGCATTCACCCCTCCACTTT. Translation: CASSKDNFGHSPLHF.

The rearrangement links TRBV7-6 to TRBJ2-5, with D hard to call. Germline CDR1 reads SGHVS; CDR2 reads FNYEAQ. V lost 3 bases, J lost 4 bases, and 6 bases lay in between. The CDR3 covers 12 residues. CDR3 nucleotides: TGTGCCAGCAGCTTTAGTGGAGAGACCCAGTACTTC. Translation gives CASSFSGETQYF.

This clone was seen just once. The chain employs TRBV28 and TRBJ2-5, with 13 positions matching TRBD2. CDR1 and CDR2 (germline): MDHEN, SYDVKM. V shed 5 bases, J shed 5 bases, and the junction held 8 bases outside the gene matches. This CDR3 has 16 amino acids. CDR3 sequence: CASSRTSGSSVETQYF. The CDR3 bases are TGTGCCAGCAGTCGGACTAGCGGGAGTTCAGTGGAGACCCAGTACTTC.

This clone showed up just a few times. The J gene is TRBJ1-6, the V gene TRBV5-1, with a tentative D call TRBD1 (5 bases). The germline CDR1 and CDR2 sequences are SGHRS and YFSETQ. There are 17 residues in the CDR3. With 4 bases removed from V and 0 bases from J, the gap between germline ends came to 14 bases. The CDR3 loop reads CASSRMGGTSYNSPLHF. The CDR3 DNA reads as TGCGCCAGCAGCAGGATGGGGGGGACCTCCTATAATTCACCCCTCCACTTT. Filled out from reference TRBV5-1 and TRBJ1-6, the complete variable domain reads KAGVTQTPRYLIKTRGQQVTLSCSPISGHRSVSWYQQTPGQGLQFLFEYFSETQRNKGNFPGRFSGRQFSNSRSEMNVSTLELGDSALYLCASSRMGGTSYNSPLHFGNGTRLTVT.

This chain uses TRBV6-5 with TRBJ2-3, with D perhaps TRBD2 (5 bases). Germline V lookup: CDR1 MNHEY, CDR2 SVGAGI. Trimming removed 7 bases from V and 1 base from J, with 15 bases in between. This CDR3 spans 15 amino acids. CDR3 in DNA: TGTGCCAGCAAATCAAGGCGGGTCGGCACAGATACGCAGTATTTT. Its protein is CASKSRRVGTDTQYF.

This clone was recorded a few times. The chain combines TRBV4-3 with TRBJ2-2; 15 nucleotides match TRBD2. The CDR3 has 16 residues. V was clipped by 4 bases and J by 9 bases; unmatched bases: 6. Looked up from germline, CDR1 is LGHNA and CDR2 is YSLEER. CDR3 nucleotide sequence: TGCGCCAGCAGCCTTGGACTAGCGGGAGGGCCGCGGGAGCTGTTTTTT. Amino acid sequence: CASSLGLAGGPRELFF.

The rearrangement joins TRBV5-5 to TRBJ2-7; 7 bases line up with TRBD2. The CDR3 totals 15 residues. Germline assignment: CDR1 SGHKS and CDR2 YYEKEE (reference sequence). V trimming: 4 bases; J trimming: 0 bases; junction bases outside the gene matches: 7. The CDR3 protein is CASSPAGEGSYEQYF. The CDR3 region has the DNA TGTGCCAGCAGCCCCGCGGGGGAGGGCTCCTACGAGCAGTACTTC.

The V and J genes are TRBV27 and TRBJ1-2, with D unresolved. The CDR3 is 13 amino acids. The germline CDR1 and CDR2 sequences are MNHEY and SMNVEV (reference sequence). Trimming cost V 2 bases and J 6 bases, with 10 bases left between them. The CDR3 DNA reads TGTGCCAGCAGTTTAAAGGGAGTGAATGGCTACACCTTC. Translation: CASSLKGVNGYTF.

The chain carries TRBV19 and TRBJ2-1; TRBD2 agrees at 14 bases. V was pared by 1 base and J by 7 bases, with 6 bases of the junction left unmatched. Germline loops: CDR1 LNHDA, CDR2 SQIVND (reference sequence). There are 17 residues in the CDR3. CDR3 DNA sequence: TGTGCCAGTAGTATAGGGGGGACTAGCGGGAGAGAGAATGAGCAGTTCTTC. Translated, it gives CASSIGGTSGRENEQFF.

The chain recombines TRBV19 with TRBJ2-3; 8 nucleotides match TRBD1. This CDR3 has 16 amino acids. CDR1 LNHDA and CDR2 SQIVND come from the germline V gene (reference sequence). V shed 5 bases, J shed 4 bases, and the junction held 11 bases outside the gene matches. The CDR3 DNA sequence: TGTGCCAGTAGTCGGACCCGGACAGGGTTTCCAGATACGCAGTATTTT. Protein product: CASSRTRTGFPDTQYF.

The chain is built from TRBV18 and TRBJ2-3; TRBD2 matches 16 bases. Trimming took 2 bases from V and 4 from J; bases not matched to a gene: 3. The CDR3 runs to 17 residues. In germline, CDR1 is KGHSH, CDR2 LQKENI. CDR3 DNA sequence: TGTGCCAGCTCACCATCCGGGACTAGCGGGAGGGCAGATACGCAGTATTTT. This sequence encodes CASSPSGTSGRADTQYF.

About this clone: The junction does not match germline at one end; this may be a read error. CDR3 in DNA: TGTGCCAGCAGTACTTCCACAGGGGTGGAGGACTTC. Translating it yields CASSTSTGVEDF. The chain links TRBV28 to TRBJ2-7; 7 bases are a match to TRBD1. Germline V lookup: CDR1 MDHEN, CDR2 SYDVKM. The CDR3 has 12 amino acids.

The chain carries TRBV24-1 and TRBJ2-1; 9 bases align to TRBD2. CDR3 length: 16 amino acids. Losses at the gene ends were 4 bases for V and 2 bases for J; bases not matched to a gene: 5. Germline lookup yields CDR1 KGHDR and CDR2 SFDVKD. CDR3 amino acids: CATSDSSGNTYNEQFF. CDR3 nucleotides: TGTGCCACCAGTGACTCTAGCGGGAACACCTACAATGAGCAGTTCTTC.

This clone was counted between two and nine times. The chain joins TRBV28 to TRBJ1-1, with a possible D match to TRBD1 (5 bases). Looked up from germline, CDR1 is MDHEN and CDR2 is SYDVKM. Trimming left V 4 bases short and J 3 bases short, with 18 bases between. The CDR3 is made up of 16 amino acids. The CDR3 DNA is TGTGCCAGCAGTTCCCCTCAGGGCCGGCGAGACACTGAAGCTTTCTTT. This sequence encodes CASSSPQGRRDTEAFF.

The chain carries TRBV10-3 and TRBJ1-6; weak D call: TRBD1 (6 bases). There are 15 residues in the CDR3. CDR1 and CDR2 from the germline V gene are ENHRY and SYGVKD. Trimming stripped 0 bases from V and 8 bases from J, with 11 bases between. For the CDR3, the DNA is TGTGCCATCAGTGAGTCCACGGGACATTATTCACCCCTCCACTTT. Protein: CAISESTGHYSPLHF.

The chain combines TRBV6-5 with TRBJ1-2, with a possible D match to TRBD1 (5 bases). The V gene lost 7 bases and the J gene lost 0 bases, with 15 bases spanning the gap. The CDR3 totals 15 residues. Germline V lookup: CDR1 MNHEY, CDR2 SVGAGI. CDR3 sequence: CASISGGDPNYGYTF. The CDR3 DNA sequence: TGTGCCAGCATCTCGGGAGGGGACCCTAACTATGGCTACACCTTC.

This chain uses TRBV28 with TRBJ1-2; TRBD1 matches at 7 bases. V lost 7 bases to trimming and J lost 3 bases; unmatched junction nucleotides: 8. Germline lookup yields CDR1 MDHEN and CDR2 SYDVKM. The CDR3 contains 14 residues. CDR3 nucleotides: TGTGCCAGCAACTGGGGACAGAAGGACTATGGCTACACCTTC. It codes for CASNWGQKDYGYTF.

This rearrangement joins TRBV5-8 to TRBJ2-1; 10 bases align to TRBD2. The length of the CDR3 is 19 residues. Looked up from germline, CDR1 is SGHTS and CDR2 is YDEGEE. The J segment lost 7 bases and the V segment lost 0 bases, leaving 16 bases of the junction unmatched. CDR3 protein: CASSLEGGPRSGRENEQFF. CDR3 nucleotide sequence: TGTGCCAGCAGCTTGGAAGGAGGCCCACGGAGCGGGAGGGAGAATGAGCAGTTCTTC.